This T cell receptor beta chain was identified in a study of T-cell reconstitution after alpha-beta-depleted transplantation in children. Study outcomes and limitations: At around two months after transplant, the alpha-beta T cells were reportedly derived from several hundred expanded clones that came from non-depleted graft cells.

This clonotype was seen repeatedly, ten times or more. Antigen specificity is unknown. A TCRbeta library incorporating unique molecular identifiers was prepared. Via MiXCR, TCRdb re-called the PCR reads, giving one row per CDR3 protein. The sample carries 550,000 to 600,000 distinct CDR3 sequences, 23% recorded once. The germline V gene has CDR1 SQVTM and CDR2 ANQGSEA. The V and J ends lost 4 bases and 0 bases, in that order; junction bases with no gene match: 4. The CDR3 is made up of 14 amino acids. The sequence came from a boy younger than two who had a stem cell transplant for acute myeloid leukemia, so the T cells may come from the graft donor. The source was PBMCs, mostly from graft donor cells, collected 360 days after TCRalphabeta/CD19-depleted stem cell transplant. V usage is TRBV29-1 and J usage is TRBJ1-1, with 8 bases identical to TRBD1. The CDR3 sequence is CSVGWTGLNTEAFF. CDR3 DNA sequence: TGCAGCGTTGGATGGACAGGGCTGAACACTGAAGCTTTCTTT.